This paragraph covers one T cell receptor (beta chain) sequence. Its antigen remains unidentified. The record originates from a study of CD8 T cells in ankylosing spondylitis. General study points: Several highly homologous variants made up a TCR beta motif, and this motif appeared characteristic of ankylosing spondylitis blood. Within matched ankylosing spondylitis synovial fluid, disease-linked clones were reportedly significantly enriched. Previously reported in reactive arthritis synovial fluid and blood were some of the motif variants.

CDR1 MNHEY and CDR2 SVGEGT come from the germline V gene. The CDR3 loop spans 16 amino acids. V lost 6 bases, J lost 0 bases, and 10 bases stayed unmatched. One entry per CDR3 protein results from TCRdb running MiXCR on the 5' RACE reads. This sample has around 320,000 distinct CDR3 sequences; around 20% occur once, and the top ten carry 3.5%. Specimen: blood, either unsorted or a sorted T cell fraction (not recorded which). The chain recombines TRBV6-2 or TRBV6-3 with TRBJ1-1; 7 bases match TRBD1. The source is a female donor with ankylosing spondylitis or in good health (not recorded which). CDR3 sequence reads: CASRAGQVLMNTEAFF. The CDR3 region has the DNA TGTGCCAGCAGGGCAGGACAGGTCCTCATGAACACTGAAGCTTTCTTT.